One and the same sample provided the 20 T cell receptor beta chains below, sequenced in a study of early T cells in non-severe SARS-CoV-2 infection. TCRdb passed the 5' RACE reads through MiXCR, listing each CDR3 protein once. In the table there are tens of thousands of distinct CDR3 sequences, about 14% of which are singletons. The sequences come from whole blood, collected at baseline. Receptor source: an adult who was a healthcare worker with PCR-confirmed SARS-CoV-2 infection or an uninfected control (not recorded which).

The CDR3 bases are TGTGCCAGCAGCTTGGAGCCCAAGGGCTACAATGAGCAGTTCTTC. The encoded protein is CASSLEPKGYNEQFF. The chain is built from TRBV5-6 and TRBJ2-1, with D uncertain. Germline V CDR1 and CDR2: SGHDT, YYEEEE. V was shortened by 0 bases and J by 3 bases, with 10 bases between the two germline ends. CDR3 size: 15 residues.

The CDR3 is CASSRSGRGDTGELFF. DNA for the CDR3: TGTGCCAGCAGCCGTAGCGGGAGAGGAGACACCGGGGAGCTGTTTTTT. This chain links TRBV3-1 with TRBJ2-2, with 9 bases fitting TRBD2. The CDR3 spans 16 residues. Germline V gene sequence: CDR1 LGHDT, CDR2 YNNKEL (reference sequence). Unmatched junction bases numbered 6, after V lost 4 bases and J lost 3 bases. Based on the CDR3 plus reference TRBV3-1 and TRBJ2-2, the full variable domain is DTAVSQTPKYLVTQMGNDKSIKCEQNLGHDTMYWYKQDSKKFLKIMFSYNNKELIINETVPNRFSPKSPDKAHLNLHINSLELGDSAVYFCASSRSGRGDTGELFFGEGSRLTVL.

J is TRBJ2-7 and V is TRBV6-2 or TRBV6-3; TRBD2 aligns across 9 bases. The ends lost 0 bases at V and 3 bases at J; junction bases unmatched: 12. The CDR3 has 18 amino acids. The germline CDR1 and CDR2 sequences are MNHEY and SVGEGT. The CDR3 DNA follows: TGTGCCAGCAGTTACTCGAGATCCTCTAGCGGGACATACTACGAGCAGTACTTC. It yields the protein CASSYSRSSSGTYYEQYF.

The rearrangement links TRBV10-2 to TRBJ2-1; TRBD2 aligns across 7 bases. The germline CDR1 and CDR2 sequences are WSHSY and SAAADI. V was pared by 8 bases and J by 7 bases, with 2 bases of the junction left unmatched. The CDR3 consists of 11 residues. DNA for the CDR3: TGCGCCAGCGGGGGAGGGAATGAGCAGTTCTTC. Amino acid sequence: CASGGGNEQFF.

This clonotype showed up just a few times. This chain connects TRBV15 to TRBJ1-1, with D possibly being TRBD1 (6 bases). This CDR3 contains 15 residues. Germline values: CDR1 LNHNV, CDR2 YYDKDF (reference sequence). V lost 4 bases and J 4 bases, leaving 16 bases between the germline ends. CDR3 coding DNA: TGTGCCACCAGCACTGGGGGTACAGGGACCACTGAAGCTTTCTTT. Translation: CATSTGGTGTTEAFF.

V usage is TRBV12-3 or TRBV12-4 and J usage is TRBJ1-1; D is possibly TRBD1 (5 bases). The CDR3 is made up of 14 amino acids. V shed 6 bases and J shed 5 bases, with 16 bases lying between them. As DNA, the CDR3 is TGTGCCAGCAGCATGGGACTTTCGAAGACTGAAGCTTTCTTT. Amino acids: CASSMGLSKTEAFF.

The chain has TRBV3-1 and TRBJ2-2; 9 positions agree with TRBD2. After removal of 3 bases from V and 6 bases from J, the junction contained 11 bases not matched to a gene. The CDR3 runs to 17 residues. CDR1 and CDR2 from the germline V gene are LGHDT and YNNKEL (reference sequence). CDR3 region: CASSHPGTSLLAGELFF. CDR3 nucleotides: TGTGCCAGCAGCCATCCCGGGACTAGCCTCCTGGCCGGGGAGCTGTTTTTT.

The chain uses TRBV20-1 and TRBJ1-3; perhaps TRBD1 as D (5 bases). Germline CDR1 is DFQATT and CDR2 is SNEGSKA (reference sequence). Between the trimmed V and J ends, which lost 1 base and 0 bases, there was a span of 7 bases. This CDR3 is 14 amino acids long. The CDR3 DNA follows: TGCAGTGCTAGAGGGGGGTTCTCTGGAAACACCATATATTTT. As protein: CSARGGFSGNTIYF.

This clonotype was found a few times. This sequence joins TRBV11-2 and TRBJ1-1; no clear D. Germline V gene sequence: CDR1 SGHAT, CDR2 FQNNGV. This CDR3 has 14 amino acids. Between the trimmed V and J ends, which lost 1 base and 8 bases, there was a span of 14 bases. Written as DNA, the CDR3 is TGTGCCAGCAGCTTAGGGAGAAGTATACTCGAAGCTTTCTTT. Translated, it gives CASSLGRSILEAFF.

V gene TRBV7-2 combines with J gene TRBJ2-1; tentatively, D is TRBD2 (6 bases). Germline-derived CDR1 and CDR2 are SGHTA and FQGNSA. The V end was cut by 5 bases, the J end by 10 bases, with 15 bases between. The CDR3 is made up of 13 amino acids. The CDR3 sequence is CASSPGWRDEQFF. The DNA for the CDR3 is TGTGCCAGCAGCCCAGGGTGGCGGGACGAGCAGTTCTTC.

The chain combines TRBV5-1 with TRBJ2-3; the match to TRBD2 covers 11 bases. V was clipped by 2 bases and J by 4 bases; unmatched bases: 6. Germline CDR1 reads SGHRS; CDR2 reads YFSETQ. The CDR3 extends over 16 amino acids. The CDR3 is CASSFSLAGESDTQYF. The CDR3 nucleotides read TGCGCCAGCAGCTTTTCACTAGCGGGGGAATCAGATACGCAGTATTTT.

This chain links TRBV20-1 with TRBJ2-5, with 9 bases matching TRBD2. The germline gives CDR1 DFQATT, CDR2 SNEGSKA (reference sequence). The junction had 7 bases not matched to a gene; V was cut back by 0 bases and J by 2 bases. This CDR3 spans 16 amino acids. The CDR3 here is CSARDTLAGFQETQYF. CDR3 DNA sequence: TGCAGTGCTAGAGATACACTAGCGGGTTTTCAAGAGACCCAGTACTTC.

This clonotype was counted only a few times. The chain couples TRBV18 to TRBJ1-6; possibly TRBD1 for D (6 bases). The CDR3 is 16 amino acids. Germline-derived CDR1 and CDR2 are KGHSH and LQKENI. V was pared by 2 bases and J by 9 bases, with 17 bases between. The CDR3 DNA reads as TGTGCCAGCTCACCAAGGGACACGCTCGCGGGTTCACCCCTCCACTTT. It specifies CASSPRDTLAGSPLHF.

This clonotype has just a few counts. Written as DNA, the CDR3 is TGCAGCGCCGGACAGGGTGGTGGCTACACCTTC. This sequence encodes CSAGQGGGYTF. V gene TRBV29-1 combines with J gene TRBJ1-2; 8 nucleotides agree with TRBD1. The CDR3 length is 11 residues. V lost 7 bases, J lost 7 bases, and 5 bases stayed unmatched. Germline-derived CDR1 and CDR2 are SQVTM and ANQGSEA.

This clonotype was counted a few times. The rearrangement joins TRBV6-1 to TRBJ2-7; D is perhaps TRBD1 or TRBD2 (5 bases each). The V end was cut by 7 bases, the J end by 3 bases, with 13 bases between. Per the germline V gene, CDR1 is MNHNS and CDR2 is SASEGT. The CDR3 has 13 amino acids. In nucleotides, the CDR3 is TGTGCCAGCACTAGGGACCCGGGCTACGAGCAGTACTTC. Its protein product is CASTRDPGYEQYF.

This clonotype came up a few times. This chain joins TRBV20-1 and TRBJ2-7; a possible D gene is TRBD2 (6 bases). V gave up 0 bases and J gave up 1 base, with 13 bases separating them. The V gene's germline CDR1 is DFQATT and CDR2 SNEGSKA (reference sequence). CDR3 size: 15 residues. In DNA, the CDR3 is TGCAGTGCTAGAGAACATTCTGGGGGGTCCTACGAGCAGTACTTC. Protein product: CSAREHSGGSYEQYF.

This clonotype came up a few times. The rearrangement uses TRBV28 and TRBJ2-2; D remains ambiguous. The germline V gene has CDR1 MDHEN and CDR2 SYDVKM. The length of the CDR3 is 13 residues. Trimming removed 3 bases at V and 5 bases at J, with 7 bases between. CDR3 protein: CASSLVRTGELFF. The DNA of the CDR3 is TGTGCCAGCAGTTTGGTCAGAACCGGGGAGCTGTTTTTT.

This clonotype showed up many times. The chain has TRBV10-2 and TRBJ1-1; D is possibly TRBD1 (5 bases). The CDR3 extends over 14 amino acids. Trimming shortened V by 9 bases and J by 4 bases, and 18 bases separated the two germline ends. Germline CDR1 reads WSHSY; CDR2 reads SAAADI. The CDR3 is CASSFRGGGTEAFF. The CDR3 DNA sequence: TGCGCCAGTTCGTTTCGGGGCGGGGGCACTGAAGCTTTCTTT.

The rearrangement joins TRBV7-3 to TRBJ2-3, with D possibly TRBD2 on 5 matching bases. The germline V gene encodes CDR1 SGHTA and CDR2 FQGTGA. Trimming took 2 bases from V and 1 from J, leaving 13 bases between them. CDR3 length: 16 amino acids. DNA of the CDR3: TGTGCCAGCAGCTTAGAAGGGCGAGGGCGCACAGATACGCAGTATTTT. As protein: CASSLEGRGRTDTQYF.

V is TRBV28 and J is TRBJ2-3, with D maybe TRBD1 (5 bases). The CDR3 sequence is 14 residues long. Germline V gene lookup returns CDR1 MDHEN and CDR2 SYDVKM. Trimming left V 6 bases short and J 3 bases short, with 13 bases between. CDR3 loop: CASRGAAKTDTQYF. In DNA form, the CDR3 reads TGTGCCAGCAGAGGGGCGGCTAAAACAGATACGCAGTATTTT.